This T cell receptor (beta chain) derives from a study of blood T cell repertoires in COVID-19. Study in general: Sample material is recorded as cDNA or gDNA derived from T cells, B-cell-depleted T cells, or PBMCs.

CDR3 length: 14 residues. Looked up from germline, CDR1 is KGHSH and CDR2 is LQKENI. With 2 bases clipped from V and 3 bases from J, the junction kept 3 bases outside the gene matches. Assay used: immunoSEQ multiplex PCR; TCRdb lists only in-frame clones, some missing. Of approximately 280,000 clones in the sample, about 83% were seen once. This receptor was taken from a woman aged 35 to 49 who had recovered from COVID-19. The chain combines TRBV18 with TRBJ2-7; 8 bases align to TRBD2. Sequenced: PBMCs or T cells enriched from blood (not recorded which). The CDR3 sequence: CASSPDSGDYEQYF. In nucleotides, the CDR3 is TGTGCCAGCTCACCAGATAGCGGGGACTACGAGCAGTACTTC.